This entry lists 32 T cell receptor beta chains sequenced from one sample in a study of PD-L1 blockade in urothelial cancer. Clones were sequenced by immunoSEQ multiplex PCR, and TCRdb holds only the in-frame ones, with some missing. The profile shows more than 40,000 clones, approximately 78% of them singletons. Time point here: pretreatment peripheral blood. The sequences come from PBMCs, collected around atezolizumab (anti-PD-L1) treatment. These receptors originate from a man between 50 and 59 years old with urothelial cancer.

J is TRBJ2-1 and V is TRBV10-1, with 10 nucleotides matching TRBD2. Germline CDR1 is WNHNN and CDR2 is SYGVQD (reference sequence). The J segment lost 1 base and the V segment lost 5 bases, leaving 8 bases of the junction unmatched. The CDR3 totals 17 residues. The CDR3 DNA reads as TGCGCCAGCAGTAAAGCGGGAGGGCCTCAATCCTACAATGAGCAGTTCTTC. Protein: CASSKAGGPQSYNEQFF.

This clone was recorded a few times. The CDR3 protein is CASSSRLYYTF. CDR3 nucleotide sequence: TGTGCCAGCAGTTCCCGACTGTACTACACCTTC. V and J are TRBV28 and TRBJ1-2; D remains unclear. The CDR3 totals 11 residues. Germline-derived CDR1 and CDR2 are MDHEN and SYDVKM. The V end was cut by 4 bases, the J end by 10 bases, with 10 bases between.

The CDR3 sequence: CASSGDPGQGRHTQYF. The CDR3 nucleotides are TGTGCCAGCAGTGGAGACCCGGGACAGGGTAGACATACGCAGTATTTT. The V and J genes are TRBV28 and TRBJ2-3, with 9 positions matching TRBD1. Unmatched junction bases numbered 13, after V lost 5 bases and J lost 7 bases. CDR3 length: 16 amino acids. Per germline, CDR1 MDHEN and CDR2 SYDVKM.

The chain joins TRBV6-1 to TRBJ2-1; 10 bases are a match to TRBD2. The CDR3 runs to 15 residues. The germline V gene encodes CDR1 MNHNS and CDR2 SASEGT. Germline trimming cut 1 base from V and 6 bases from J; bases unmatched to any gene: 3. CDR3 in amino acids: CASSEGTSGFNEQFF. The DNA of the CDR3 is TGTGCCAGCAGTGAAGGGACTAGCGGATTCAATGAGCAGTTCTTC.

The CDR3: CASPQWSSYNSPLHF. CDR3 in DNA: TGTGCCAGTCCTCAATGGAGCTCCTATAATTCACCCCTCCACTTT. The rearrangement joins TRBV6-4 to TRBJ1-6; D ambiguous. Germline-derived CDR1 and CDR2 are MRHNA and SNTAGT. The CDR3 runs 15 residues. The V end lost 9 bases, the J end lost 0 bases, and 12 bases lay between the germline ends.

This sequence joins TRBV5-1 and TRBJ1-1; no definite D call. Trimming took off 1 base at V and 0 bases at J, with 4 bases between the two ends. CDR3 size: 13 residues. Germline CDR1 is SGHRS and CDR2 is YFSETQ. CDR3 amino acids: CASSLYLNTEAFF. Written as DNA, the CDR3 is TGCGCCAGCAGCTTGTATCTGAACACTGAAGCTTTCTTT.

The chain employs TRBV27 and TRBJ2-7; 7 bases are shared with TRBD1. After removal of 10 bases from V and 2 bases from J, the junction contained 14 bases not matched to a gene. Germline V lookup: CDR1 MNHEY, CDR2 SMNVEV (reference sequence). The CDR3 has 15 amino acids. CDR3 DNA sequence: TGTGCCACCGTAAGTCGACAGGGCCTTGCCTACGAGCAGTACTTC. Residues: CATVSRQGLAYEQYF.

This clone was detected a few times. The chain links TRBV5-1 to TRBJ2-3; maybe TRBD1 (6 bases). There are 15 residues in the CDR3. Trimming shortened V by 4 bases and J by 1 base, and 13 bases separated the two germline ends. The V gene's germline CDR1 is SGHRS and CDR2 YFSETQ. The CDR3 region has the DNA TGCGCCAGCAGCCTGGGGGCCATCGGCACAGATACGCAGTATTTT. This sequence encodes CASSLGAIGTDTQYF.

The rearrangement joins TRBV2 to TRBJ1-1; D may be TRBD1 (6 bases). Germline V gene sequence: CDR1 SNHLY, CDR2 FYNNEI. Trimming stripped 8 bases from V and 3 bases from J, with 19 bases between. The length of the CDR3 is 15 residues. The CDR3 reads CASALDSSGDTEAFF. The CDR3 coding sequence is TGTGCCAGCGCTCTTGACTCATCAGGGGACACTGAAGCTTTCTTT.

This clone was counted a few times. The chain is built from TRBV11-2 and TRBJ2-1; TRBD1 matches at 7 bases. The CDR3 runs to 15 residues. The trim removed 5 bases at V and 1 base at J, leaving 5 bases unmatched. The germline gives CDR1 SGHAT, CDR2 FQNNGV. CDR3 residues: CASSKGTASYNEQFF. The DNA of the CDR3 is TGTGCCAGCAGCAAAGGGACAGCGTCCTACAATGAGCAGTTCTTC. Variable domain in full (rest from reference TRBV11-2 and TRBJ2-1): EAGVAQSPRYKIIEKRQSVAFWCNPISGHATLYWYQQILGQGPKLLIQFQNNGVVDDSQLPKDRFSAERLKGVDSTLKIQPAKLEDSAVYLCASSKGTASYNEQFFGPGTRLTVL.

The chain recombines TRBV6-1 with TRBJ1-3; tentative D call: TRBD1 (5 bases). The CDR3 has 12 amino acids. Germline V lookup: CDR1 MNHNS, CDR2 SASEGT. V was clipped by 1 base and J by 10 bases, with 8 bases between them. The chain's CDR3 is CASSEDRLTIYF. The CDR3, as DNA: TGTGCCAGCAGTGAAGACAGGTTAACCATATATTTT.

This clone turned up a few times. The V and J genes are TRBV27 and TRBJ2-1; 8 bases are a match to TRBD1. This CDR3 has 13 amino acids. Germline CDR1 reads MNHEY; CDR2 reads SMNVEV (reference sequence). V was pared by 8 bases and J by 4 bases, with 4 bases of the junction left unmatched. CDR3 protein: CASRQGRYNEQFF. DNA of the CDR3: TGTGCCAGCCGACAGGGGAGGTACAATGAGCAGTTCTTC.

The chain employs TRBV5-6 and TRBJ1-4; 10 nucleotides line up with TRBD1. V lost 4 bases, J lost 8 bases, and 8 bases stayed unmatched. The CDR3 length is 15 residues. Germline V lookup: CDR1 SGHDT, CDR2 YYEEEE. The CDR3 region has the DNA TGTGCCAGCAGCCCCTGGACAGGGGGGCAGGAAAAACTGTTTTTT. This codes for CASSPWTGGQEKLFF.

This chain joins TRBV5-4 and TRBJ2-5; TRBD2 is a possible D gene (6 bases). Germline assignment: CDR1 SGHNT and CDR2 YYREEE (reference sequence). Between the trimmed V and J ends, which lost 0 bases and 1 base, there was a span of 7 bases. This CDR3 spans 14 amino acids. The CDR3 region has the DNA TGTGCCAGCAGCTTGGGCGGGGTCCAAGAGACCCAGTACTTC. Protein: CASSLGGVQETQYF.

This clone came up a few times. The chain links TRBV2 to TRBJ1-1; no reliable D call. The CDR3 runs 15 residues. Trimming removed 2 bases at V and 3 bases at J, with 13 bases between. The germline CDR1 and CDR2 sequences are SNHLY and FYNNEI. The CDR3 region is CASSEILHSDTEAFF. CDR3 nucleotides: TGTGCCAGCAGTGAAATTCTCCACTCGGACACTGAAGCTTTCTTT.

V is TRBV10-3 and J is TRBJ1-2; 8 bases map to TRBD1. The germline V gene has CDR1 ENHRY and CDR2 SYGVKD. The CDR3 totals 13 residues. V dropped 7 bases and J dropped 6; count of bases not matched to a gene: 7. The CDR3 nucleotides read TGTGCCATCACCCCCCTGACAGGGGATGGCTACACCTTC. Translating it yields CAITPLTGDGYTF.

This rearrangement joins TRBV6-5 to TRBJ1-2, with a weak D call TRBD1 (6 bases). V dropped 8 bases and J dropped 5 bases, with 15 bases sitting between them. CDR1 is MNHEY, CDR2 SVGAGI, per germline. The CDR3 runs 13 residues. The CDR3 loop is CASCRGAGYGYTF. Written as DNA, the CDR3 is TGTGCCAGCTGCAGGGGCGCTGGGTATGGCTACACCTTC.

V is TRBV5-3 and J is TRBJ2-1, with no clear D. TRBV5-3 is identified as an open reading frame with a role that is uncertain. This CDR3 region has 10 residues. Trimming removed 10 bases at V and 3 bases at J, with 5 bases between. CDR3: CAGRYNEQFF. CDR3 nucleotides: TGTGCCGGCCGCTACAATGAGCAGTTCTTC.

V and J are TRBV5-6 and TRBJ2-7; D is possibly TRBD1 (5 bases). Germline V gene lookup returns CDR1 SGHDT and CDR2 YYEEEE. Trimming left V 0 bases short and J 5 bases short, with 6 bases between. CDR3 length: 12 amino acids. Here the CDR3 DNA reads TGTGCCAGCAGCTTGGGACAGCACGAGCAGTACGTC. This sequence encodes CASSLGQHEQYV.

The rearrangement uses TRBV7-8 and TRBJ1-2, with TRBD1 matching over 9 bases. With 1 base clipped from V and 4 bases from J, the junction kept 13 bases outside the gene matches. Per germline, CDR1 SGHVS and CDR2 FQNEAQ. CDR3 length equals 18 residues. CDR3 in amino acids: CASSLVLGTGSSSYGYTF. The DNA for the CDR3 is TGTGCCAGCAGCTTAGTATTGGGGACAGGGTCATCTAGCTATGGCTACACCTTC.

This clone was counted at least ten times. The chain uses TRBV6-6 and TRBJ1-5; 9 bases are a match to TRBD1. The CDR3 loop spans 15 amino acids. V shed 5 bases, J shed 4 bases, and the junction held 6 bases outside the gene matches. Germline values: CDR1 MNHNY, CDR2 SVGAGI (reference sequence). CDR3 DNA sequence: TGTGCCAGCAGTCTACAGGGGGCGCCTAATCAGCCCCAGCATTTT. Residues: CASSLQGAPNQPQHF.

V and J are TRBV28 and TRBJ1-1; D possibly corresponds to TRBD1 (6 bases). Trimming removed 5 bases at V and 7 bases at J, with 8 bases between. Germline assignment: CDR1 MDHEN and CDR2 SYDVKM. The CDR3 is 11 residues long. Written as DNA, the CDR3 is TGTGCCAGCAGTACCAGGGGTGAAGCTTTCTTT. Protein sequence: CASSTRGEAFF.

This clone was counted only a few times. This chain's CDR3 is CATRQGDQPQHF. The CDR3 nucleotides read TGTGCCACCCGACAGGGGGATCAGCCCCAGCATTTT. The J gene is TRBJ1-5, the V gene TRBV6-5; 9 nucleotides line up with TRBD1. Losses at the gene ends were 10 bases for V and 5 bases for J; bases not matched to a gene: 3. Germline V gene lookup returns CDR1 MNHEY and CDR2 SVGAGI. There are 12 residues in the CDR3.

This chain uses TRBV18 with TRBJ1-1; no clear D gene. Trimming removed 3 bases at V and 8 bases at J, with 10 bases between. This CDR3 is built from 12 residues. CDR1 is KGHSH and CDR2 is LQKENI in the germline V gene. CDR3 amino acids: CASSPAGREAFF. The CDR3 nucleotides are TGTGCCAGCTCACCCGCGGGCAGAGAAGCTTTCTTT.

The chain employs TRBV12-5 and TRBJ1-1, with 9 bases fitting TRBD1. The germline CDR1 and CDR2 sequences are LGHNT and FRNRAP. This CDR3 region has 16 residues. With 0 bases clipped from V and 4 bases from J, the junction kept 6 bases outside the gene matches. CDR3 loop: CASGLVQGAKGTEAFF. The CDR3 nucleotides are TGTGCTAGTGGTTTGGTACAGGGGGCCAAGGGCACTGAAGCTTTCTTT. Combining the CDR3 with reference TRBV12-5 and TRBJ1-1 gives the whole variable domain DARVTQTPRHKVTEMGQEVTMRCQPILGHNTVFWYRQTMMQGLELLAYFRNRAPLDDSGMPKDRFSAEMPDATLATLKIQPSEPRDSAVYFCASGLVQGAKGTEAFFGQGTRLTVV.

The V call is TRBV11-2, the J call TRBJ2-7; 8 bases are a match to TRBD1. The CDR3 runs 16 residues. CDR1 is SGHAT and CDR2 is FQNNGV in the germline V gene. The junction had 14 bases not matched to a gene; V was cut back by 6 bases and J by 4 bases. The CDR3 DNA is TGTGCCAGCAGGCGCGGGACAGGTCCCCTAGGGTACGAGCAGTACGTC. Translation gives CASRRGTGPLGYEQYV.

The genes are TRBV7-6 and TRBJ1-1; TRBD1 matches at 7 bases. The CDR3 totals 16 residues. The trim removed 3 bases at V and 0 bases at J, leaving 7 bases unmatched. Germline assignment: CDR1 SGHVS and CDR2 FNYEAQ. CDR3 residues: CASSFAGGWLNTEAFF. Written as DNA, the CDR3 is TGTGCCAGCAGCTTTGCAGGGGGGTGGCTGAACACTGAAGCTTTCTTT.

The J gene is TRBJ1-5, the V gene TRBV30; D uncertain. The germline gives CDR1 GTSNPN, CDR2 SVGIG (reference sequence). The length of the CDR3 is 14 residues. The V end lost 1 base, the J end lost 5 bases, and 12 bases lay between the germline ends. The DNA of the CDR3 is TGTGCCTGGAGTGGATCCGGGTCCCATCAGCCCCAGCATTTT. Encoded protein: CAWSGSGSHQPQHF. The entire variable domain, with the rest obtained from reference TRBV30 and TRBJ1-5, is as follows: SQTIHQWPATLVQPVGSPLSLECTVEGTSNPNLYWYRQAAGRGLQLLFYSVGIGQISSEVPQNLSASRPQDRQFILSSKKLLLSDSGFYLCAWSGSGSHQPQHFGDGTRLSIL.

J is TRBJ2-3 and V is TRBV5-4; no firm D call. The CDR3 has 12 residues. The germline gives CDR1 SGHNT, CDR2 YYREEE (reference sequence). Trimming cost V 4 bases and J 2 bases, with 5 bases left between them. CDR3 loop: CASSELTDTQYF. For the CDR3, the DNA is TGTGCCAGCAGCGAACTCACAGATACGCAGTATTTT.

This rearrangement joins TRBV7-2 to TRBJ1-3; perhaps TRBD1 as D (5 bases). V gave up 3 bases and J gave up 0 bases, with 15 bases separating them. This CDR3 is 17 amino acids long. CDR1 is SGHTA and CDR2 is FQGNSA in the germline V gene. CDR3 in DNA: TGTGCCAGCAGCTTTTGGACATCCGGGAGCTCTGGAAACACCATATATTTT. This encodes CASSFWTSGSSGNTIYF.

The chain has TRBV10-2 and TRBJ1-2, with D perhaps TRBD1 (5 bases). This CDR3 is 14 amino acids long. V lost 2 bases, J lost 7 bases, and 14 bases lay in between. CDR1 and CDR2 from the germline V gene are WSHSY and SAAADI. As DNA, the CDR3 is TGCGCCAGCAGTGAGGGTAGGGGTTGGAGTGGCTACACCTTC. Protein: CASSEGRGWSGYTF.

This clone turned up a few times. The chain employs TRBV6-5 and TRBJ1-1, with D uncertain. Trimming left V 2 bases short and J 11 bases short, with 9 bases between. This CDR3 contains 11 residues. Germline V gene data show CDR1 as MNHEY and CDR2 as SVGAGI. In nucleotides, the CDR3 is TGTGCCAGCAGTTACCCCCCTCGGGCTTTCTTT. This sequence encodes CASSYPPRAFF.